These 11 T cell receptor beta chains were sequenced from one sample in a study of T cells in localized non-small cell lung cancer. The data were produced by immunoSEQ multiplex PCR, yet TCRdb's version contains in-frame clones alone and is incomplete. The profile shows under 40,000 clones, about nine tenths of them singletons. The specimen was peripheral blood, collected before any cancer treatment. Receptors originate from a male donor aged 60 or over with stage III lung adenocarcinoma.

This clone was recorded once. This sequence joins TRBV6-6 and TRBJ1-5; D is uncertain. Trimming pared 8 bases from V and 0 bases from J, leaving 11 bases between. Germline V gives CDR1 MNHNY, CDR2 SVGAGI (reference sequence). This CDR3 spans 14 amino acids. The CDR3 region is CASGPWDSNQPQHF. In DNA, the CDR3 is TGTGCCAGCGGCCCTTGGGATAGCAATCAGCCCCAGCATTTT.

This chain uses TRBV5-5 with TRBJ2-7, with D hard to call. V shed 0 bases and J shed 8 bases, with 12 bases lying between them. CDR3 length: 13 amino acids. CDR1 and CDR2 (germline): SGHKS, YYEKEE (reference sequence). CDR3 bases: TGTGCCAGCAGCTTGGCCGCAGCTGGCAAGCAGTACTTC. The encoded protein is CASSLAAAGKQYF.

The chain employs TRBV6-1 and TRBJ2-7; D uncertain. There are 11 residues in the CDR3. The V end lost 5 bases, the J end lost 2 bases, and 4 bases lay between the germline ends. The germline V gene has CDR1 MNHNS and CDR2 SASEGT. The CDR3: CASSTTYEQYF. The CDR3 nucleotides are TGTGCCAGCAGTACCACCTACGAGCAGTACTTC.

Written as DNA, the CDR3 is TGTGCCACCTCGGGACTAGCGCGGAACGAGCAGTACTTC. It codes for CATSGLARNEQYF. V gene TRBV6-1 combines with J gene TRBJ2-7, with 10 nucleotides matching TRBD2. Germline CDR1 reads MNHNS; CDR2 reads SASEGT. Losses at the gene ends were 10 bases for V and 5 bases for J; bases not matched to a gene: 8. The CDR3 sequence is 13 residues long.

V and J are TRBV19 and TRBJ2-5; tentatively, D is TRBD1 or TRBD2 (5 bases each). CDR1 LNHDA and CDR2 SQIVND come from the germline V gene (reference sequence). Trimming cost V 4 bases and J 1 base, with 7 bases left between them. The CDR3 length is 13 residues. CDR3 sequence reads: CASSKGTQETQYF. CDR3 coding DNA: TGTGCCAGTAGTAAAGGGACCCAAGAGACCCAGTACTTC.

The chain recombines TRBV7-9 with TRBJ2-1, with TRBD2 identical over 8 bases. The CDR3 totals 16 residues. Germline lookup yields CDR1 SEHNR and CDR2 FQNEAQ (reference sequence). V shed 5 bases and J 9 bases; nucleotides not matched to a gene: 15. DNA for the CDR3: TGTGCCAGCAGCGCGAGTATGGGACTAGTCATATCTGAGCAGTTCTTC. Translated: CASSASMGLVISEQFF.

This clone was seen only a few times. The chain joins TRBV7-2 to TRBJ2-7; TRBD2 aligns across 10 bases. Germline trimming cut 5 bases from V and 11 bases from J; bases unmatched to any gene: 12. Germline V lookup: CDR1 SGHTA, CDR2 FQGNSA. CDR3 size: 14 residues. The CDR3 is CASSEPGLANVKYF. For the CDR3, the DNA is TGTGCCAGCAGCGAGCCGGGACTAGCGAACGTAAAGTACTTC.

The chain links TRBV11-3 to TRBJ2-2; D possibly corresponds to TRBD2 (5 bases). V shed 2 bases and J shed 14 bases, with 15 bases lying between them. CDR3 length: 13 residues. Germline V gene data show CDR1 as SGHNT and CDR2 as YENEEA. The CDR3 DNA reads as TGTGCCAGCAGCTTATCGGGGAACCGAAGACTGTTTTTT. Amino acid sequence: CASSLSGNRRLFF. The full variable domain, completed using reference TRBV11-3 and TRBJ2-2, is EAGVVQSPRYKIIEKKQPVAFWCNPISGHNTLYWYLQNLGQGPELLIRYENEEAVDDSQLPKDRFSAERLKGVDSTLKIQPAELGDSAVYLCASSLSGNRRLFFGEGSRLTVL.

The rearrangement joins TRBV5-4 to TRBJ2-7; 7 bases are a match to TRBD2. Trimming at V came to 3 bases and at J to 4 bases, leaving 10 bases not matched to a gene. The CDR3 loop spans 15 amino acids. Germline loops: CDR1 SGHNT, CDR2 YYREEE (reference sequence). In DNA, the CDR3 is TGTGCCAGCAGCTACCCCGGGACTACCGCGTACGAGCAGTACTTC. It translates to CASSYPGTTAYEQYF.

The rearrangement uses TRBV28 and TRBJ2-7; unclear D gene. V was pared by 5 bases and J by 4 bases, with 15 bases between. There are 14 residues in the CDR3. From germline, CDR1 is MDHEN and CDR2 SYDVKM. The CDR3 DNA reads as TGTGCCAGCAGTCCCCTTGCGTACATTTACGAGCAGTACTTC. Protein: CASSPLAYIYEQYF.

This clone occurred a few times. The chain combines TRBV2 with TRBJ1-2, with D possibly TRBD1 on 6 matching bases. The CDR3 is 13 residues long. Trimming removed 5 bases from V and 6 bases from J, with 13 bases in between. Germline lookup yields CDR1 SNHLY and CDR2 FYNNEI. CDR3: CASSSNRDNGYTF. The CDR3 region has the DNA TGTGCCAGCAGTAGTAACAGGGACAATGGCTACACCTTC.